This TCR beta chain was profiled in a study of a mutant IDH1 vaccine in newly diagnosed glioma. For the study at large: Among treated patients, around 62% were male and about 40% female, and mean age was about 39 years. Receipt of radiotherapy, temozolomide, or both preceded the study, and most received both. Points from the study as a whole: Pseudoprogression apparently lacked any relation to changes in top peripheral T cell clonotypes.

With respect to this clone: The antigen is unknown.

The germline gives CDR1 MNHNS, CDR2 SASEGT. The length of the CDR3 is 14 residues. Trimming removed 4 bases at V and 1 base at J, with 10 bases between. Sequenced by immunoSEQ multiplex PCR; TCRdb stores in-frame clones only, minus some. The sample consists of some 87,000 clones, roughly 78% of them appearing once. The sample's time point: baseline, week 1 (first vaccination visit). The sample's treatment: pre-vaccination baseline after standard-of-care therapy. Tumors from donors were new WHO grade 3 or 4 IDH1-mutant astrocytomas with ATRX loss. V usage is TRBV6-1 and J usage is TRBJ2-5, with D unresolved. The sequencing here drew on PBMCs, taken from a glioma patient treated with radiotherapy, temozolomide or both. The receptor was derived from a man aged 35 to 55 with glioma. The DNA of the CDR3 is TGTGCCAGCAGTGGTGGCAGCCTCCAAGAGACCCAGTACTTC. Amino acids: CASSGGSLQETQYF.